Each of the 9 T cell receptor beta chains below was sequenced from the same sample in a study of shared clonotypes between healthy human individuals. TCRdb keeps only in-frame clones here, not all; method: immunoSEQ multiplex PCR. The sample carries about 460,000 clones, approximately 71% recorded once. Sequenced: PBMCs. Receptors were obtained from a woman in her 40s in good health. Some clones in this sample may be carry-over from other donors' samples.

This sequence joins TRBV10-2 and TRBJ2-5; TRBD2 matches 8 bases. The CDR3 has 16 residues. J was trimmed by 1 base and V by 2 bases; bases with no gene match: 6. Germline lookup yields CDR1 WSHSY and CDR2 SAAADI. The CDR3 nucleotides are TGCGCCAGCAGTGAGAGTGGCGGGAGGCGCCAAGAGACCCAGTACTTC. It yields the protein CASSESGGRRQETQYF.

This clone appeared a few times. The chain uses TRBV6-1 and TRBJ1-5; 7 bases match TRBD1. Germline CDR1 is MNHNS and CDR2 is SASEGT. The CDR3 is made up of 16 amino acids. V lost 4 bases to trimming and J lost 2 bases; unmatched junction nucleotides: 8. CDR3 nucleotide sequence: TGTGCCAGCAGTGTGCGTCGACAGGGTGGCAATCAGCCCCAGCATTTT. Translating it yields CASSVRRQGGNQPQHF.

In the case of this clone: A far larger clone is just one base off, so this is likely a read error. The chain has TRBV6-1 and TRBJ2-6, with unresolved D. The germline CDR1 and CDR2 sequences are MNHNS and SASEGT. The CDR3 covers 14 residues. CDR3 amino acids: CACSQLPGANVLTF. CDR3 nucleotide sequence: TGTGCCTGCAGTCAGTTACCTGGGGCCAACGTCCTGACTTTC.

The sample holds many counts of this clone. This chain joins TRBV4-3 and TRBJ2-1; D is undetermined. Germline V lookup: CDR1 LGHNA, CDR2 YSLEER. CDR3 length: 17 amino acids. V lost 2 bases and J lost 3, with 17 bases in between. The CDR3, as DNA: TGCGCCAGCAGCCAATCCGTTAGCAGGAAGGGCTACAATGAGCAGTTCTTC. The encoded protein is CASSQSVSRKGYNEQFF.

The V and J genes are TRBV28 and TRBJ2-7; tentatively, D is TRBD1 (5 bases). CDR1 and CDR2 (germline): MDHEN, SYDVKM. This CDR3 has 14 amino acids. V lost 6 bases, J lost 5 bases, and 17 bases lay in between. The CDR3 DNA reads as TGTGCCAGCAGCTATTACAGGACCACCAACGAGCAGTACTTC. Its protein product is CASSYYRTTNEQYF. The full variable domain, in which reference TRBV28 and TRBJ2-7 provide the parts outside the CDR3, is DVKVTQSSRYLVKRTGEKVFLECVQDMDHENMFWYRQDPGLGLRLIYFSYDVKMKEKGDIPEGYSVSREKKERFSLILESASTNQTSMYLCASSYYRTTNEQYFGPGTRLTVT.

The V call is TRBV10-3, the J call TRBJ2-3; 10 bases are shared with TRBD1. The CDR3 totals 14 residues. Germline V gives CDR1 ENHRY, CDR2 SYGVKD. V was pared by 10 bases and J by 4 bases, with 8 bases of the junction left unmatched. CDR3 protein: CASGAGTGADTQYF. The CDR3 nucleotides read TGTGCCAGCGGAGCAGGGACAGGGGCAGATACGCAGTATTTT.

J is TRBJ1-4 and V is TRBV5-1; D unclear. CDR1 is SGHRS and CDR2 is YFSETQ in the germline V gene. CDR3 size: 15 residues. Trimming pared 1 base from V and 0 bases from J, leaving 7 bases between. DNA for the CDR3: TGCGCCAGCAGCTTGAACGCAGCAACTAATGAAAAACTGTTTTTT. It yields the protein CASSLNAATNEKLFF.

This sequence joins TRBV19 and TRBJ1-1; 7 bases match TRBD1. This CDR3 has 12 residues. J lost 4 bases, V lost 10 bases, and 6 bases had no gene match. The germline V gene encodes CDR1 LNHDA and CDR2 SQIVND (reference sequence). The CDR3 DNA follows: TGTGCCACATACCGACAGGGCACTGAAGCTTTCTTT. It specifies CATYRQGTEAFF.

This clone was observed a few times. The chain links TRBV9 to TRBJ1-2, with D possibly matching TRBD1 (5 bases). Trimming stripped 3 bases from V and 6 bases from J, with 18 bases between. The CDR3 runs to 15 residues. CDR1 and CDR2 from the germline V gene are SGDLS and YYNGEE. The CDR3 region is CASSGTQSFGDGYTF. As DNA, the CDR3 is TGTGCCAGCAGCGGGACACAGAGTTTTGGAGATGGCTACACCTTC.